This T cell receptor beta chain derives from a study of vaccination effects on CD4 cells after COVID-19. Before sequencing, viral peptide pools were used by the ViraFEST assay to expand antigen-specific CD4+ T cells. Following culture for about 11 days, CD4+ T cells were isolated. Assay: immunoSEQ multiplex PCR; the TCRdb copy retains only in-frame clones and omits some. Altogether about 61,000 clones are present, roughly 81% being singletons, with the ten largest covering roughly 2.7%. A note on this clone: Its specificity is not known.

The CDR3 is 13 residues long. Trimming took 4 bases from V and 7 from J, leaving 10 bases between them. Looked up from germline, CDR1 is LGHDT and CDR2 is YNNKEL (reference sequence). The starting material was CD4+ T cells from PBMCs cultured with HCoV-229E spike peptides, obtained before COVID-19 vaccination. This receptor was taken from a human donor who received a COVID-19 vaccine. The chain uses TRBV3-1 (or the pseudogene TRBV3-2) and TRBJ1-4; a weak D match, TRBD1 (6 bases). CDR3 sequence: CASSLRTVEKLFF. Written as DNA, the CDR3 is TGTGCCAGCAGCCTACGGACAGTTGAAAAACTGTTTTTT.